Each of the 20 T cell receptor beta chains below was sequenced from the same sample in a study of blood T cell repertoires in COVID-19. The assay was immunoSEQ multiplex PCR, and TCRdb's table has in-frame clones only and misses some. The table has approximately 500,000 clones, 70% to 90% seen once. Sample: peripheral blood. The receptors were gathered from a woman aged 50 to 65 with COVID-19, enrolled during active disease.

V gene TRBV30 combines with J gene TRBJ1-1; no definite D call. With 2 bases removed from V and 11 bases from J, the gap between germline ends came to 15 bases. The CDR3 extends over 12 amino acids. Germline CDR1 reads GTSNPN; CDR2 reads SVGIG (reference sequence). CDR3 bases: TGTGCCTGGAGTAAGGTGGAGGGCGCGGCTTTCTTT. This codes for CAWSKVEGAAFF.

The chain is built from TRBV15 and TRBJ1-4, with D possibly being TRBD1 (5 bases). There are 17 residues in the CDR3. Trimming stripped 5 bases from V and 1 base from J, with 17 bases between. CDR1 is LNHNV, CDR2 YYDKDF, per germline (reference sequence). The CDR3 sequence: CATSEGSSGETNEKLFF. In DNA, the CDR3 is TGTGCCACCAGCGAGGGTAGTTCGGGGGAAACTAATGAAAAACTGTTTTTT. Full variable domain (rest looked up from reference TRBV15 and TRBJ1-4): DAMVIQNPRYQVTQFGKPVTLSCSQTLNHNVMYWYQQKSSQAPKLLFHYYDKDFNNEADTPDNFQSRRPNTSFCFLDIRSPGLGDTAMYLCATSEGSSGETNEKLFFGSGTQLSVL.

The chain couples TRBV19 to TRBJ2-4, with 8 bases fitting TRBD2. Germline V lookup: CDR1 LNHDA, CDR2 SQIVND (reference sequence). The CDR3 loop spans 16 amino acids. J gave up 9 bases and V 1 base, and 11 bases lay outside the gene matches. In DNA, the CDR3 is TGTGCCAGTAGTATAGGCCGGGGGGGCCGGGAAAGCATTCAGTACTTC. Amino acid sequence: CASSIGRGGRESIQYF. The full variable domain, completed using reference TRBV19 and TRBJ2-4, is DGGITQSPKYLFRKEGQNVTLSCEQNLNHDAMYWYRQDPGQGLRLIYYSQIVNDFQKGDIAEGYSVSREKKESFPLTVTSAQKNPTAFYLCASSIGRGGRESIQYFGAGTRLSVL.

The chain joins TRBV18 to TRBJ2-3; D is undetermined. V dropped 5 bases and J dropped 4 bases, with 13 bases sitting between them. This CDR3 spans 14 amino acids. Looked up from germline, CDR1 is KGHSH and CDR2 is LQKENI. The CDR3 coding sequence is TGTGCCAGCTCAGCACAGAACACCCCAGATACGCAGTATTTT. The encoded protein is CASSAQNTPDTQYF.

This chain connects TRBV2 to TRBJ1-4, with TRBD1 matching 8 bases. The CDR3 runs 15 residues. V was clipped by 3 bases and J by 5 bases; unmatched bases: 5. CDR1 SNHLY and CDR2 FYNNEI come from the germline V gene. CDR3 loop: CASSETGVQNEKLFF. The DNA of the CDR3 is TGTGCCAGCAGTGAGACAGGGGTTCAGAATGAAAAACTGTTTTTT.

The rearrangement links TRBV7-8 to TRBJ2-1; 7 bases are shared with TRBD1. CDR1 and CDR2 from the germline V gene are SGHVS and FQNEAQ. V lost 5 bases to trimming and J lost 2 bases; unmatched junction nucleotides: 6. The CDR3 contains 15 residues. The CDR3 sequence is CASSARDSPYNEQFF. The CDR3 coding sequence is TGTGCCAGCAGCGCCCGGGACAGCCCCTACAATGAGCAGTTCTTC.

In this sample, this clone turned up a few times. This rearrangement joins TRBV15 to TRBJ1-1; D gene ambiguous. The V and J ends lost 7 bases and 4 bases respectively, with 13 bases between them. CDR3 length equals 13 residues. Germline-derived CDR1 and CDR2 are LNHNV and YYDKDF (reference sequence). The CDR3 loop reads CATNEGYGTEAFF. DNA for the CDR3: TGTGCCACCAATGAGGGCTACGGCACTGAAGCTTTCTTT.

The chain employs TRBV19 and TRBJ2-5; weak D call: TRBD2 (5 bases). V dropped 5 bases and J dropped 4 bases, with 11 bases sitting between them. Germline loops: CDR1 LNHDA, CDR2 SQIVND (reference sequence). The CDR3 is 13 residues long. CDR3 in DNA: TGTGCCAGTAGTCCCCTGGAGGTAGAGACCCAGTACTTC. Encoded protein: CASSPLEVETQYF.

In regard to this clone: An end of the junction differs from the germline gene, which may be a read error. The chain has TRBV7-9 and TRBJ2-3, with 10 bases identical to TRBD2. In germline, CDR1 is SEHNR, CDR2 FQNEAQ (reference sequence). The CDR3 runs 15 residues. The CDR3 loop reads CASSLAGEGTDTQYF. CDR3 nucleotides: TGTGCCAGCAGCCTAGCGGGGGAGGGCACAGATACGCAGTATTTT.

The chain is built from TRBV19 and TRBJ1-5, with 9 bases that match TRBD1. V gave up 6 bases and J gave up 1 base; unmatched junction bases: 7. CDR3 length equals 16 residues. CDR1 and CDR2 (germline): LNHDA, SQIVND (reference sequence). Here the CDR3 reads CASRSSTGGSNQPQHF. In nucleotides, the CDR3 is TGTGCCAGTAGGTCCTCGACAGGGGGGAGCAATCAGCCCCAGCATTTT.

The V gene is TRBV24-1, the J gene TRBJ2-1; 10 bases line up with TRBD1. The CDR3 is 13 amino acids. Trimming cost V 10 bases and J 5 bases; bases outside gene matches: 4. Germline CDR1 reads KGHDR; CDR2 reads SFDVKD. DNA for the CDR3: TGTGCCACGAGAGGACAGGGGGACAATGAGCAGTTCTTC. Protein product: CATRGQGDNEQFF.

This chain links TRBV7-3 with TRBJ2-7; tentatively, D is TRBD1 (7 bases). The CDR3 is 13 amino acids. Germline V gene data show CDR1 as SGHTA and CDR2 as FQGTGA. Trimming removed 4 bases from V and 6 bases from J, with 13 bases in between. The CDR3 sequence is CASSSSGGGEQYF. The CDR3 nucleotides are TGTGCCAGCAGCTCCTCAGGGGGAGGCGAGCAGTACTTC.

The chain links TRBV20-1 to TRBJ2-1, with D tentatively TRBD2 (5 bases). From germline, CDR1 is DFQATT and CDR2 SNEGSKA (reference sequence). CDR3 size: 11 residues. The CDR3, as DNA: TGCAGGGTTCTAGCAGGCAATGAGCAGTTCTTC. The encoded protein is CRVLAGNEQFF.

In its sample, this clone was seen once. The J gene is TRBJ1-2, the V gene TRBV5-1; D ambiguous. CDR1 and CDR2 (germline): SGHRS, YFSETQ. The CDR3 is 15 amino acids. The germline V and J ends were trimmed by 4 bases and 8 bases, with 21 bases remaining between them. CDR3 region: CASSPDGDNLTGYTF. DNA for the CDR3: TGCGCCAGCAGCCCTGACGGGGATAACCTCACCGGCTACACCTTC.

The chain couples TRBV19 to TRBJ1-1; D gene ambiguous. Germline assignment: CDR1 LNHDA and CDR2 SQIVND (reference sequence). CDR3 length equals 13 residues. Trimming removed 8 bases from V and 0 bases from J, with 10 bases in between. CDR3 DNA: TGTGCCAGTGGGCTCAGTTTGAACACTGAAGCTTTCTTT. Translation gives CASGLSLNTEAFF.

This chain joins TRBV12-3 or TRBV12-4 and TRBJ1-5; D gene ambiguous. The CDR3 extends over 13 amino acids. The germline V and J ends were trimmed by 6 bases and 0 bases, with 6 bases remaining between them. CDR3 sequence: CASRENSNQPQHF. For the CDR3, the DNA is TGTGCCAGCAGGGAGAATAGCAATCAGCCCCAGCATTTT.

This clone has just one count. The chain couples TRBV30 to TRBJ1-3; the D gene is possibly TRBD1 (5 bases). Germline V gene data show CDR1 as GTSNPN and CDR2 as SVGIG (reference sequence). The CDR3 totals 14 residues. Trimming removed 5 bases from V and 8 bases from J, with 19 bases in between. CDR3 loop: CAWVPRVVGHTIYF. CDR3 DNA sequence: TGTGCCTGGGTCCCCAGGGTGGTCGGACACACCATATATTTT. Based on the CDR3 plus reference TRBV30 and TRBJ1-3, the full variable domain is SQTIHQWPATLVQPVGSPLSLECTVEGTSNPNLYWYRQAAGRGLQLLFYSVGIGQISSEVPQNLSASRPQDRQFILSSKKLLLSDSGFYLCAWVPRVVGHTIYFGEGSWLTVV.

This chain joins TRBV29-1 and TRBJ1-1; D is uncertain. Trimming pared 5 bases from V and 5 bases from J, leaving 6 bases between. In germline, CDR1 is SQVTM, CDR2 ANQGSEA. CDR3 size: 10 residues. DNA for the CDR3: TGCAGCGTTTTCGTTACTGAAGCTTTCTTT. It specifies CSVFVTEAFF.

The chain combines TRBV4-2 with TRBJ2-7, with TRBD2 identical over 9 bases. V lost 0 bases and J lost 4; bases outside the gene matches: 10. The CDR3 runs 17 residues. Germline V gene sequence: CDR1 LGHNA, CDR2 YNFKEQ. CDR3 sequence reads: CASSQDQGTSRLYEQYF. DNA for the CDR3: TGTGCCAGCAGCCAAGACCAGGGGACTAGCCGACTTTACGAGCAGTACTTC.

J is TRBJ2-5 and V is TRBV5-1; D is uncertain. Germline values: CDR1 SGHRS, CDR2 YFSETQ. Trimming took off 0 bases at V and 5 bases at J, with 8 bases between the two ends. CDR3 length equals 13 residues. CDR3 region: CASSLGVMETQYF. The CDR3 DNA is TGCGCCAGCAGCTTGGGCGTCATGGAGACCCAGTACTTC.